Included here is one T cell receptor (beta chain) sequence, with context. Relative to the germline gene, one junction end is altered; a read error may explain this. In the study's own analysis: The assay estimated nucleated cells by amplifying reference gene primers. TCRdb keeps only in-frame clones here, not all; method: immunoSEQ multiplex PCR. That table is the source of V, J and clone size, and D and trimming were worked out from the DNA. The table shows 150,000 to 200,000 clones, with about 80% occurring only once. The sample comes from a study of blood T cell repertoires in COVID-19. Study background: PBMCs, B-cell-depleted T cells, or T cells provided the cDNA or gDNA that made up the material.

The CDR3 totals 17 residues. Germline V gene data show CDR1 as SSHAT and CDR2 as FNYEAQ (reference sequence). The clonotype comes from a human donor in a cohort sampled during active COVID-19. Sequenced material: peripheral blood. The rearrangement uses TRBV7-7 and TRBJ1-5, with D uncertain. The CDR3 sequence is CASSLATTSKADQPQHF. The CDR3 bases are TGTGCTAGCAGCTTAGCTACGACATCCAAGGCCGATCAGCCCCAGCATTTT.